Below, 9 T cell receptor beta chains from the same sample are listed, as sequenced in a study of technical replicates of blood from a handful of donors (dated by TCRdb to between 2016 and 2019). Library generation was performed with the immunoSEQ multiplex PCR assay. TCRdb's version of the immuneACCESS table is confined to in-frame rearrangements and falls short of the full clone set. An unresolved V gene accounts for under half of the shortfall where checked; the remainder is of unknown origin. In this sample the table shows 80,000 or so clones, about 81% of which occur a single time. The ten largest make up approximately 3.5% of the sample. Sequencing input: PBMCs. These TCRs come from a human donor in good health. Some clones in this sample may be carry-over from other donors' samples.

The CDR3 loop reads CASSSSSGARTDTQYF. The CDR3, as DNA: TGTGCCAGCAGCTCGTCTAGTGGGGCCCGCACAGATACGCAGTATTTT. The chain couples TRBV7-6 to TRBJ2-3, with D perhaps TRBD1 (5 bases). CDR1 and CDR2 from the germline V gene are SGHVS and FNYEAQ. Trimming cost V 4 bases and J 1 base, with 15 bases left between them. The CDR3 has 16 residues. The full variable domain, rest sourced from reference TRBV7-6 and TRBJ2-3, is GAGVSQSPRYKVTKRGQDVALRCDPISGHVSLYWYRQALGQGPEFLTYFNYEAQQDKSGLPNDRFSAERPEGSISTLTIQRTEQRDSAMYRCASSSSSGARTDTQYFGPGTRLTVL.

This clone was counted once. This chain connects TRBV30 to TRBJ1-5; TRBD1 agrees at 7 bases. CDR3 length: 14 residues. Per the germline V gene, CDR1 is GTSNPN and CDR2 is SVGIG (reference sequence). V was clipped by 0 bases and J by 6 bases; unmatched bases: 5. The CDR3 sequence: CAWSVQGLGQPQHF. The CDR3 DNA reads TGTGCCTGGAGTGTACAGGGGCTTGGTCAGCCCCAGCATTTT. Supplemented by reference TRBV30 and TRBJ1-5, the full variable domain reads SQTIHQWPATLVQPVGSPLSLECTVEGTSNPNLYWYRQAAGRGLQLLFYSVGIGQISSEVPQNLSASRPQDRQFILSSKKLLLSDSGFYLCAWSVQGLGQPQHFGDGTRLSIL.

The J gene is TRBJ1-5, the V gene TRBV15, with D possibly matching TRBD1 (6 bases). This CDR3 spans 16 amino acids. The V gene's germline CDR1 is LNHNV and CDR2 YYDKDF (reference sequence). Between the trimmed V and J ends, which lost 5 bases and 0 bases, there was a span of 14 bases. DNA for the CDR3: TGTGCCACCAGCGTTGGACAGCTTTATAGCAATCAGCCCCAGCATTTT. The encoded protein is CATSVGQLYSNQPQHF.

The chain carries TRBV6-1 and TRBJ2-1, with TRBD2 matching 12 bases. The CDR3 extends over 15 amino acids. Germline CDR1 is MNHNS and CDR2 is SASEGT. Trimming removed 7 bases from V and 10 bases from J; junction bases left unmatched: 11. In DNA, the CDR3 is TGTGCCAGCATTGGGGCTAGCGGGGGGGCCGGAGAGCAGTTCTTC. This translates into CASIGASGGAGEQFF.

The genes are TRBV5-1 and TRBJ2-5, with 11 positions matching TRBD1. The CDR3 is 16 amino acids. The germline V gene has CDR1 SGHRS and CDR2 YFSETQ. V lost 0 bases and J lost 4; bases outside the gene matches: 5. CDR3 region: CASSLVGTGGLETQYF. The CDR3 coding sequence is TGCGCCAGCAGCTTGGTGGGGACAGGGGGGTTAGAGACCCAGTACTTC.

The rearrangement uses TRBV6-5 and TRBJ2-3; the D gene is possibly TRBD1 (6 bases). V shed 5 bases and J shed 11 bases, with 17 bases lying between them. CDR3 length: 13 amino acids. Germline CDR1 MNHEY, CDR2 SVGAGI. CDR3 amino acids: CASSAKQGWEQYF. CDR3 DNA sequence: TGTGCCAGCAGTGCAAAACAGGGATGGGAGCAGTATTTT.

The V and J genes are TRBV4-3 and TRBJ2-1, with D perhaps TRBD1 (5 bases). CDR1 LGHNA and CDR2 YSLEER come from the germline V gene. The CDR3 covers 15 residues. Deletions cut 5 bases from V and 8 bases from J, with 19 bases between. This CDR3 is CASSDRTSPLDEQFF. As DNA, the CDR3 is TGCGCCAGCAGCGACCGGACATCGCCCTTGGATGAGCAGTTCTTC.

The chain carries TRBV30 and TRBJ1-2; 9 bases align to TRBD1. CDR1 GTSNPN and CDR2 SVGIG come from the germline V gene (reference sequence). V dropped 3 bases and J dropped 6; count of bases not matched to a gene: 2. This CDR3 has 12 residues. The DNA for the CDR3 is TGTGCCTGGAGGAGGACAGGGGATGGCTACACCTTC. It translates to CAWRRTGDGYTF.

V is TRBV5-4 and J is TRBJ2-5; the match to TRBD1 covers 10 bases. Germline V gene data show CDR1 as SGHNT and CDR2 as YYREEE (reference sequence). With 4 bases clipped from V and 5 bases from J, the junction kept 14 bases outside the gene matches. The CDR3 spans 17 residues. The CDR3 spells CASSQPSPGQGRETQYF. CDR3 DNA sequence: TGTGCCAGCAGCCAACCCTCCCCGGGACAGGGGAGGGAGACCCAGTACTTC.